The present entry profiles one T cell receptor (beta chain) with its context. The antigen is undetermined. The data were obtained in a study of OX40 agonist ivuxolimab in advanced cancers. Study-level information: Dose-escalation patients had hepatocellular carcinoma, melanoma, renal cell or head and neck cancer. General observations from the study: With doses of 0.1 to 3.0 mg/kg, CD4+ and CD8+ blood T cells had undergone clonal expansion by week 6. Low normalized T-cell clonal expansion also characterized some of the nonresponders.

Using immunoSEQ multiplex PCR, the repertoire was profiled, and TCRdb retains in-frame clones only, with some absent. The sample holds tens of thousands of clones, about nine tenths seen once. The clonotype comes from an adult with an advanced solid tumor such as melanoma, head and neck, liver or kidney cancer. The sample here was CD4+ or CD8+ T cells sorted from blood, taken in a trial of the OX40 agonist ivuxolimab.

The DNA for the CDR3 is TGTGCCAGTAACAGGGGGCGCGGTCAGCCCCAGCATTTT. Translated, it gives CASNRGRGQPQHF. J is TRBJ1-5 and V is TRBV19; TRBD1 agrees at 9 bases. Per the germline V gene, CDR1 is LNHDA and CDR2 is SQIVND (reference sequence). The CDR3 is 13 residues long. J gave up 6 bases and V 7 bases, and 4 bases lay outside the gene matches.